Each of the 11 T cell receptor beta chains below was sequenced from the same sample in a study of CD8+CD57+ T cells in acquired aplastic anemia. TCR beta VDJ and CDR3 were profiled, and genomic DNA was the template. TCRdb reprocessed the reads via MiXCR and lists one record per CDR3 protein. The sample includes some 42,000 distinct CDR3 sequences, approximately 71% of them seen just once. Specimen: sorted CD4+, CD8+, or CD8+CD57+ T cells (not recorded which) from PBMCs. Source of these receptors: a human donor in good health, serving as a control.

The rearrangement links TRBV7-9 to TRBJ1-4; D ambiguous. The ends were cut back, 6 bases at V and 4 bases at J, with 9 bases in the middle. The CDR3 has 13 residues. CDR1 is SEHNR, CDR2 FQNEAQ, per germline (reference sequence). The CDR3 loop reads CASRQALNEKLFF. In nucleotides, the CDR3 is TGTGCCAGCAGGCAGGCACTTAATGAAAAACTGTTTTTT.

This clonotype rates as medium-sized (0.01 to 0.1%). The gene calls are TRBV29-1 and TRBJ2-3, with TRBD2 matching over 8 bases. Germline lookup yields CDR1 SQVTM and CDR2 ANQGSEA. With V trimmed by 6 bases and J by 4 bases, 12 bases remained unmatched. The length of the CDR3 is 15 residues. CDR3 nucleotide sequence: TGCAGCGTCGAGACCGGGACCGGGGGGGCAGATACGCAGTATTTT. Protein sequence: CSVETGTGGADTQYF.

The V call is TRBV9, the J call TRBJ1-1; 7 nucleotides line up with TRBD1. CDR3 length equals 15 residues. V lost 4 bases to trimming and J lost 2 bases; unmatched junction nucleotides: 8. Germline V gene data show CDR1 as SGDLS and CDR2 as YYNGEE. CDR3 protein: CASSTSGTANTEAFF. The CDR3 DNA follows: TGTGCCAGCAGCACTTCCGGGACAGCAAACACTGAAGCTTTCTTT.

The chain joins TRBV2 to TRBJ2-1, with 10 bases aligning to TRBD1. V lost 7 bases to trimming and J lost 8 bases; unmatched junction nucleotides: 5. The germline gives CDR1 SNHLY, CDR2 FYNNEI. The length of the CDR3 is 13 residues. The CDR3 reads CASMGQGRDEQFF. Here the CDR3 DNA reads TGTGCCAGCATGGGACAGGGGAGGGATGAGCAGTTCTTC.

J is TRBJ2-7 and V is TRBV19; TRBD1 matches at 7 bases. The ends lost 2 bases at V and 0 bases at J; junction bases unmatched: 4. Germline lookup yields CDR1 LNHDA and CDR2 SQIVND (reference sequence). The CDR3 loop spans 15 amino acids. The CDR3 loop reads CASSIRTGNSYEQYF. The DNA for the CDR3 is TGTGCCAGTAGTATACGGACAGGAAACTCCTACGAGCAGTACTTC. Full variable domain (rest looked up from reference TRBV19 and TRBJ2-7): DGGITQSPKYLFRKEGQNVTLSCEQNLNHDAMYWYRQDPGQGLRLIYYSQIVNDFQKGDIAEGYSVSREKKESFPLTVTSAQKNPTAFYLCASSIRTGNSYEQYFGPGTRLTVT.

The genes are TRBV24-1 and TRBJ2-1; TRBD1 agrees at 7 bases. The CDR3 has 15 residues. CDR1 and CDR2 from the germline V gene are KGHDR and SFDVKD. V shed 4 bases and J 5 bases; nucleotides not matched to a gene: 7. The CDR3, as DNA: TGTGCCACCAGTGAGACCGGGACAGACGACAATGAGCAGTTCTTC. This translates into CATSETGTDDNEQFF.

DNA for the CDR3: TGCAGTGCCCGCAGCGGGCACGAGCAGTACTTC. It codes for CSARSGHEQYF. V is TRBV20-1 and J is TRBJ2-7, with D perhaps matching TRBD2 (6 bases). CDR1 DFQATT and CDR2 SNEGSKA come from the germline V gene (reference sequence). The CDR3 runs 11 residues. Trimming removed 6 bases from V and 5 bases from J, with 11 bases in between.

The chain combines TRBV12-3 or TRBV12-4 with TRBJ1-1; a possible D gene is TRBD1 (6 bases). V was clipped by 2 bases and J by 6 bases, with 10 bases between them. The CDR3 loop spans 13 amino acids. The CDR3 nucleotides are TGTGCCAGCAGTTTAACAGGGTCGGCTGAAGCTTTCTTT. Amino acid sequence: CASSLTGSAEAFF.

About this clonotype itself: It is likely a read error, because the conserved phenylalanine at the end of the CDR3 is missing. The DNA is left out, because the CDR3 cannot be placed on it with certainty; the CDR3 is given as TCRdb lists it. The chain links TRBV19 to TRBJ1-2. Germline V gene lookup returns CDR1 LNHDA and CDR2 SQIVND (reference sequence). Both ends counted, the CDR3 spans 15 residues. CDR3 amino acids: CASSIDGLANYGYKI.

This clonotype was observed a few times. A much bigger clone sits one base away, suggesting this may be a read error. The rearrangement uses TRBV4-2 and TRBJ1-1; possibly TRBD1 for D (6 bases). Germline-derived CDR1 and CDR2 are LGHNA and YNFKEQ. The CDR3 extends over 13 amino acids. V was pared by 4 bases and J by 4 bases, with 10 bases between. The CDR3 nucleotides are TGTGCCAGCAGCCGCGTAGGGGGCACTGAAGCTTTCTTT. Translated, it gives CASSRVGGTEAFF.

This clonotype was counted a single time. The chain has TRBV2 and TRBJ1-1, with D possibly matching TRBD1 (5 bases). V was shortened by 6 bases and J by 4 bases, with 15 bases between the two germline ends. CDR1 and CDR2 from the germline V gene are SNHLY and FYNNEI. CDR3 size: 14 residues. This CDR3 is CASRGLQLGTEAFF. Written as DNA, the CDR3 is TGTGCCAGCAGGGGACTCCAATTGGGCACTGAAGCTTTCTTT.